A selection of T cell receptor beta chains follows, all from one sample in a study of human T cells and chemical hapten exposure. TCRdb ran MiXCR on the RACE reads and lists one entry per CDR3 protein. The sample lists some 65,000 distinct CDR3 sequences, 6% to 7% occurring once. Sequencing was performed on whole blood. These receptors were taken from a female donor in good health. Some clones in this sample may be carry-over from other donors' samples. CDR3s include the opening cysteine and the closing phenylalanine or tryptophan. Each record gives: D gene, V gene, J gene, clone size, CDR3 protein, CDR3 DNA. A D gene is named only where the DNA matches it firmly. Clone size is shown for a subset of rows, as once, few, many or a class of expanded clone.

>-|TRBV28|TRBJ1-2|many
CASRNGVAKLGDYGYTF
TGTGCCAGCAGAAATGGGGTTGCTAAGCTGGGCGATTATGGCTACACCTTC
>-|TRBV10-2|TRBJ2-3|many
CASSETGGGLDTQYF
TGCGCCAGCAGTGAAACAGGGGGGGGGTTAGATACGCAGTATTTT
>TRBD1|TRBV7-2|TRBJ2-7|many
CASSSQTGPYEQYF
TGTGCCAGCAGCTCCCAGACAGGGCCCTACGAGCAGTACTTC
>TRBD2|TRBV24-1|TRBJ2-1|-
CATSDSTGTSGTNEQFF
TGTGCCACCAGTGACTCTACCGGGACTAGCGGAACCAATGAGCAGTTCTTC
>-|TRBV2|TRBJ1-3|-
CASSSQQGLSGNTIYF
TGTGCCAGCAGTTCGCAACAGGGTCTCTCGGGAAACACCATATATTTT
>TRBD1|TRBV11-2|TRBJ2-3|few
CASSFGTGGTSTDTQYF
TGTGCCAGCAGCTTCGGGACAGGGGGCACTAGCACAGATACGCAGTATTTT
>-|TRBV28|TRBJ2-5|many
CASSFPWTEREETQYF
TGTGCCAGCAGTTTCCCTTGGACAGAAAGAGAAGAGACCCAGTACTTC
>-|TRBV28|TRBJ2-7|many
CASSPQSSYEQYF
TGTGCCAGCAGTCCGCAGAGCTCCTACGAGCAGTACTTC
>TRBD2|TRBV29-1|TRBJ2-5|few
CSGDGGGVGTQYF
TGCAGCGGGGATGGGGGGGGAGTGGGGACCCAGTACTTC
>-|TRBV20-1|TRBJ2-2|many
CSARDETLSDTGELFF
TGCAGTGCTAGAGATGAGACTTTATCCGACACCGGGGAGCTGTTTTTT
>-|TRBV6-1|TRBJ2-1|-
CASSAGIFGNEQFF
TGTGCCAGCAGTGCCGGCATCTTTGGGAATGAGCAGTTCTTC
>-|TRBV7-2|TRBJ1-1|many
CASSLRVRTEAFF
TGTGCCAGCAGCTTAAGAGTGAGAACTGAAGCTTTCTTT
>TRBD1|TRBV12-3/TRBV12-4|TRBJ2-1|many
CASSPWQGAEQFF
TGTGCCAGCAGTCCCTGGCAGGGGGCTGAGCAGTTCTTC
>-|TRBV12-3/TRBV12-4|TRBJ1-5|many
CASSYGHLNSNQPQHF
TGTGCCAGCAGTTATGGACACCTAAATAGCAATCAGCCCCAGCATTTT
>-|TRBV12-3/TRBV12-4|TRBJ2-1|many
CASSQGGNEQFF
TGTGCCAGCAGTCAAGGGGGAAATGAGCAGTTCTTC
>-|TRBV19|TRBJ2-7|few
CASSIGGSSYEQYF
TGTGCCAGTAGTATAGGTGGGAGCTCCTACGAGCAGTACTTC
>TRBD2|TRBV20-1|TRBJ2-7|many
CSASGTSGRYEQYF
TGCAGTGCTTCAGGGACTAGCGGGAGGTACGAGCAGTACTTC
>-|TRBV13|TRBJ2-2|-
CASSHRQKVNTGELFF
TGTGCCAGCAGCCACAGACAAAAAGTGAACACCGGGGAGCTGTTTTTT
>TRBD2|TRBV12-3/TRBV12-4|TRBJ2-3|many
CASSHPLAGGRDTQYF
TGTGCCAGCAGCCACCCACTAGCGGGAGGGAGAGATACGCAGTATTTT
>-|TRBV20-1|TRBJ2-3|few
CSARGESADTQYF
TGCAGTGCTAGAGGGGAGTCAGCAGATACGCAGTATTTT
>-|TRBV2|TRBJ2-3|-
CASHYSEGTDTQYF
TGTGCCAGTCATTATAGCGAGGGCACAGATACGCAGTATTTT
>-|TRBV12-5|TRBJ1-2|few
CASGLGQNYGYTF
TGTGCTAGTGGTTTAGGACAAAACTATGGCTACACCTTC